The sample holds a few counts of the clone carrying this T cell receptor beta chain. The antigen is undetermined. These data come from a study of T cells in Graves' hyperthyroidism and ophthalmopathy. The study, taken as a whole, reports: Appearing also in blood were most of the thyroid clonotypes expanded above 0.001. A 13 V-J model separated ophthalmopathy from stable hyperthyroidism.

Amplified TCR beta CDR3 regions derived from RNA transcripts. TCR CDR3 regions were first amplified by RT-PCR with HTBI primers. TCRdb processed the multiplex PCR reads anew with MiXCR; each CDR3 protein has one entry. The table has 300,000 to 450,000 distinct CDR3 sequences, roughly 14% seen once. Germline CDR1 and CDR2: DFQATT and SNEGSKA (reference sequence). This CDR3 is built from 16 residues. Trimming took 0 bases from V and 0 from J, leaving 12 bases between them. Lactation, pregnancy, other autoimmune disease or uncontrolled infection led to exclusion of patients. Sequenced sample: blood. This rearrangement joins TRBV20-1 to TRBJ1-3, with D maybe TRBD1 (5 bases). This receptor was taken from a woman between 18 and 29 years old with Graves' hyperthyroidism that later progressed to Graves' ophthalmopathy. As DNA, the CDR3 is TGCAGTGCTAGAGACGCGACAGTAACCTCTGGAAACACCATATATTTT. This gives the protein CSARDATVTSGNTIYF.